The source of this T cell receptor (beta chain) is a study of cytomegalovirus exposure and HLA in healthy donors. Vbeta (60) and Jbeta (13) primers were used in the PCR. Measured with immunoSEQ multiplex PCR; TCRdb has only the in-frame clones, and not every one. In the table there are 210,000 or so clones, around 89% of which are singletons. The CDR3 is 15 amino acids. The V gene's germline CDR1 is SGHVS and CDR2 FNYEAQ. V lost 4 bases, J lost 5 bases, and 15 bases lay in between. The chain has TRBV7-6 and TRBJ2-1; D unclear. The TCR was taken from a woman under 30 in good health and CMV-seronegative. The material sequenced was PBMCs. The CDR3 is CASSSGPRTNNEQFF. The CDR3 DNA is TGTGCCAGCAGCTCGGGTCCGCGAACTAACAATGAGCAGTTCTTC.